These 23 T cell receptor beta chains came from one sample sequenced in a study of blood T cell repertoires in COVID-19. Measured with immunoSEQ multiplex PCR; TCRdb has only the in-frame clones, and not every one. The sample carries around 190,000 clones, roughly 90% recorded once. Sequencing used peripheral blood. The receptors come from a man between 18 and 29 years old with active or convalescent COVID-19.

The genes are TRBV29-1 and TRBJ1-1; D is undetermined. The length of the CDR3 is 16 residues. Germline CDR1 SQVTM, CDR2 ANQGSEA. V lost 0 bases and J 2 bases, leaving 16 bases between the germline ends. The DNA for the CDR3 is TGCAGCGTTGAAGATGGCGGCGGAAGCACTAACACTGAAGCTTTCTTT. It translates to CSVEDGGGSTNTEAFF.

The chain uses TRBV5-1 and TRBJ2-3, with 7 bases matching TRBD1. Per the germline V gene, CDR1 is SGHRS and CDR2 is YFSETQ. The CDR3 has 16 residues. V was pared by 0 bases and J by 5 bases, with 9 bases of the junction left unmatched. The CDR3: CASSLVQGRGGDTQYF. CDR3 in DNA: TGCGCCAGCAGCTTGGTACAGGGGCGCGGTGGAGATACGCAGTATTTT.

The rearrangement joins TRBV5-1 to TRBJ2-5; D not certain. Germline V CDR1 and CDR2: SGHRS, YFSETQ. CDR3 length: 12 amino acids. Trimming pared 2 bases from V and 3 bases from J, leaving 5 bases between. CDR3 loop: CASSLYKETQYF. The CDR3 DNA sequence: TGCGCCAGCAGCTTATACAAAGAGACCCAGTACTTC.

The V call is TRBV5-1, the J call TRBJ2-7; weak D call: TRBD2 (6 bases). The CDR3 is 11 residues long. CDR1 is SGHRS and CDR2 is YFSETQ in the germline V gene. With 5 bases removed from V and 4 bases from J, the gap between germline ends came to 7 bases. The CDR3 sequence is CASRGRYEQYF. The CDR3 region has the DNA TGCGCCAGCAGGGGGAGGTACGAGCAGTACTTC. The full variable domain, in which reference TRBV5-1 and TRBJ2-7 provide the parts outside the CDR3, is KAGVTQTPRYLIKTRGQQVTLSCSPISGHRSVSWYQQTPGQGLQFLFEYFSETQRNKGNFPGRFSGRQFSNSRSEMNVSTLELGDSALYLCASRGRYEQYFGPGTRLTVT.

This clone occurred once. V usage is TRBV29-1 and J usage is TRBJ1-1; tentative D call: TRBD1 (6 bases). The CDR3 extends over 13 amino acids. Germline V gene sequence: CDR1 SQVTM, CDR2 ANQGSEA. Trimming cost V 7 bases and J 1 base, with 13 bases left between them. CDR3 bases: TGCAGCGCCGCGGGGGCGGCGAACACTGAAGCTTTCTTT. Amino acids: CSAAGAANTEAFF.

This clone was counted only a few times. The chain has TRBV4-3 and TRBJ2-3; TRBD2 matches at 7 bases. CDR3 length equals 15 residues. Germline V gives CDR1 LGHNA, CDR2 YSLEER. Germline trimming cut 2 bases from V and 1 base from J; bases unmatched to any gene: 3. The CDR3 region is CASSQRLAGTDTQYF. For the CDR3, the DNA is TGCGCCAGCAGCCAACGTCTAGCGGGCACAGATACGCAGTATTTT.

The chain is built from TRBV12-3 or TRBV12-4 and TRBJ2-7; D perhaps matches TRBD2 (6 bases). This CDR3 region has 11 residues. The CDR3 region has the DNA TGTGCCAGCAGTTTAGGGGACTGCCGGATTGTC. It codes for CASSLGDCRIV.

The chain links TRBV7-2 to TRBJ2-7, with 12 bases matching TRBD2. Germline CDR1 is SGHTA and CDR2 is FQGNSA. CDR3 length: 16 residues. The V segment lost 1 base and the J segment 5 bases; nucleotides outside the gene matches: 6. CDR3 nucleotide sequence: TGTGCCAGCAGCTTAGTCCCTAGCGGGGGGGTCAACGAGCAGTACTTC. It yields the protein CASSLVPSGGVNEQYF.

J is TRBJ1-1 and V is TRBV19, with 11 bases aligning to TRBD1. The CDR3 is made up of 15 amino acids. CDR1 and CDR2 (germline): LNHDA, SQIVND (reference sequence). Trimming took 6 bases from V and 5 from J; bases not matched to a gene: 8. The CDR3 DNA is TGTGCCAGTAGCCCAGGGACAGGGGGAGGAACTGAAGCTTTCTTT. This encodes CASSPGTGGGTEAFF.

This clone appeared a few times. CDR3 amino acids: CASSLKTGSYEQYF. The CDR3 region has the DNA TGTGCCAGCAGCCTAAAGACAGGCTCCTACGAGCAGTACTTC. V is TRBV5-4 and J is TRBJ2-7; D is possibly TRBD1 (6 bases). Germline CDR1 SGHNT, CDR2 YYREEE (reference sequence). The CDR3 loop spans 14 amino acids. The ends were cut back, 4 bases at V and 0 bases at J, with 11 bases in the middle.

The chain employs TRBV4-1 and TRBJ1-2, with 12 bases fitting TRBD1. The germline gives CDR1 MGHRA, CDR2 YSYEKL. V was clipped by 0 bases and J by 7 bases; unmatched bases: 9. The CDR3 covers 17 residues. CDR3 coding DNA: TGCGCCAGCAGCCAAGATCGGGGGACAGGGGGCTTTCTTGGCTACACCTTC. It specifies CASSQDRGTGGFLGYTF.

The rearrangement joins TRBV7-9 to TRBJ2-7, with a possible D match to TRBD1 (6 bases). Trimming stripped 2 bases from V and 4 bases from J, with 15 bases between. The CDR3 is made up of 15 amino acids. The germline CDR1 and CDR2 sequences are SEHNR and FQNEAQ (reference sequence). The chain's CDR3 is CASSLSAGVLYEQYF. CDR3 sequence (DNA): TGTGCCAGCAGCTTATCGGCAGGGGTCCTGTACGAGCAGTACTTC.

This clone occurred once. The chain is built from TRBV6-2 or TRBV6-3 and TRBJ2-3, with 7 bases identical to TRBD1. V shed 1 base and J 3 bases; nucleotides not matched to a gene: 10. Per germline, CDR1 MNHEY and CDR2 SVGEGT. The CDR3 is 17 residues long. The CDR3 is CASSYLGQRGRTDTQYF. CDR3 nucleotides: TGTGCCAGCAGTTACTTGGGACAGAGGGGTAGGACAGATACGCAGTATTTT.

This clone came up once. The rearrangement links TRBV13 to TRBJ1-1; 8 bases match TRBD1. The J segment lost 5 bases and the V segment lost 6 bases, leaving 11 bases of the junction unmatched. CDR3 size: 15 residues. Germline V gene lookup returns CDR1 PRHDT and CDR2 FYEKMQ (reference sequence). In nucleotides, the CDR3 is TGTGCCAGCAGGGGAACAGGGGGTTTGTGGACTGAAGCTTTCTTT. Its protein is CASRGTGGLWTEAFF.

The chain uses TRBV12-3 or TRBV12-4 and TRBJ2-7, with D hard to call. The V and J ends lost 2 bases and 6 bases respectively, with 8 bases between them. The CDR3 consists of 12 residues. The CDR3 DNA reads as TGTGCCAGCAGTTTAATGGAGAGCGAGCAGTACTTC. This codes for CASSLMESEQYF.

The chain employs TRBV5-1 and TRBJ2-3; D is ambiguous. V dropped 6 bases and J dropped 2 bases, with 10 bases sitting between them. The CDR3 covers 13 residues. Per germline, CDR1 SGHRS and CDR2 YFSETQ. The CDR3 reads CASNSQNTDTQYF. In nucleotides, the CDR3 is TGCGCCAGCAATTCGCAGAACACAGATACGCAGTATTTT.

As DNA, the CDR3 is TGTGCCAGCAGCTCCGCTGACAGGGGATGGGTAGATACGCAGTATTTT. This codes for CASSSADRGWVDTQYF. The J gene is TRBJ2-3, the V gene TRBV7-9; the match to TRBD1 covers 8 bases. CDR1 SEHNR and CDR2 FQNEAQ come from the germline V gene (reference sequence). The CDR3 has 16 residues. J gave up 5 bases and V 4 bases, and 11 bases lay outside the gene matches.

In its sample, this clone was seen a few times. V is TRBV5-4 and J is TRBJ2-1, with TRBD2 matching 7 bases. The CDR3 runs to 15 residues. V was clipped by 0 bases and J by 6 bases; unmatched bases: 6. Looked up from germline, CDR1 is SGHNT and CDR2 is YYREEE (reference sequence). CDR3 coding DNA: TGTGCCAGCAGCTTGGACCTAGCGGACATCAATGAGCAGTTCTTC. Its protein product is CASSLDLADINEQFF.

The chain recombines TRBV2 with TRBJ2-1; 9 bases fit TRBD2. After removal of 8 bases from V and 8 bases from J, the junction contained 13 bases not matched to a gene. CDR3 length equals 15 residues. Germline V gives CDR1 SNHLY, CDR2 FYNNEI. The CDR3 DNA reads TGTGCCAGCGACCGAGGGACTAGCTTTGGCGATGAGCAGTTCTTC. It translates to CASDRGTSFGDEQFF.

V is TRBV19 and J is TRBJ1-6; D may be TRBD1 (5 bases). The CDR3 sequence is 13 residues long. The V gene lost 4 bases and the J gene lost 7 bases, with 8 bases spanning the gap. The germline gives CDR1 LNHDA, CDR2 SQIVND (reference sequence). CDR3 amino acids: CASSRQQNSPLHF. Here the CDR3 DNA reads TGTGCCAGTAGTAGACAGCAGAATTCACCCCTCCACTTT.

The chain couples TRBV2 to TRBJ2-5; 12 nucleotides match TRBD2. The CDR3 length is 18 residues. With V trimmed by 4 bases and J by 2 bases, 11 bases remained unmatched. CDR1 is SNHLY and CDR2 is FYNNEI in the germline V gene. CDR3 nucleotides: TGTGCCAGCAGTGGGACCCAACGACTAGCGGGGGTACAAGAGACCCAGTACTTC. Translating it yields CASSGTQRLAGVQETQYF.

The J gene is TRBJ2-3, the V gene TRBV18, with a tentative D call TRBD1 (5 bases). With 3 bases removed from V and 5 bases from J, the gap between germline ends came to 15 bases. The CDR3 runs to 15 residues. The V gene's germline CDR1 is KGHSH and CDR2 LQKENI. Here the CDR3 reads CASSPWGRVGDTQYF. In DNA form, the CDR3 reads TGTGCCAGCTCACCCTGGGGCAGGGTAGGAGATACGCAGTATTTT.

This chain joins TRBV2 and TRBJ1-5, with 9 positions matching TRBD1. The germline gives CDR1 SNHLY, CDR2 FYNNEI. The length of the CDR3 is 14 residues. J was trimmed by 10 bases and V by 6 bases; bases with no gene match: 10. In DNA form, the CDR3 reads TGTGCCAGCAGGCAAGACAGGGGGACGCCTCCCCAGCATTTT. It translates to CASRQDRGTPPQHF.